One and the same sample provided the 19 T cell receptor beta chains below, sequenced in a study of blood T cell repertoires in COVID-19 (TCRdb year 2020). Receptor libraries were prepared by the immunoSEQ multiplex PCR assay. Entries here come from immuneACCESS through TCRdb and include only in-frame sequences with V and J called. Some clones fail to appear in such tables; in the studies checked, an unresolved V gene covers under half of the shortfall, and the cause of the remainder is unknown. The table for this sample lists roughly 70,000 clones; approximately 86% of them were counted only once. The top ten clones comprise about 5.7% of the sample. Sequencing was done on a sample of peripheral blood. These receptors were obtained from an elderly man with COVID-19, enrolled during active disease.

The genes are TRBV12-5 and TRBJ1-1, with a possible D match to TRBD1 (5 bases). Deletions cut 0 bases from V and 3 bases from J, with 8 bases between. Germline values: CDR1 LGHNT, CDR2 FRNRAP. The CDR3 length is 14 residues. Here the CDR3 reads CASGLVGVDTEAFF. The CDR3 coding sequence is TGTGCTAGTGGTTTGGTAGGGGTGGACACTGAAGCTTTCTTT. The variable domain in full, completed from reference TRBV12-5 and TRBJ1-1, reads DARVTQTPRHKVTEMGQEVTMRCQPILGHNTVFWYRQTMMQGLELLAYFRNRAPLDDSGMPKDRFSAEMPDATLATLKIQPSEPRDSAVYFCASGLVGVDTEAFFGQGTRLTVV.

The chain's CDR3 is CASSPSGTGTSTDTQYF. The DNA for the CDR3 is TGCGCCAGCAGCCCTTCCGGGACAGGGACTAGCACAGATACGCAGTATTTT. The chain combines TRBV5-1 with TRBJ2-3; 9 bases fit TRBD1. Germline V CDR1 and CDR2: SGHRS, YFSETQ. There are 17 residues in the CDR3. J was trimmed by 0 bases and V by 4 bases; bases with no gene match: 9.

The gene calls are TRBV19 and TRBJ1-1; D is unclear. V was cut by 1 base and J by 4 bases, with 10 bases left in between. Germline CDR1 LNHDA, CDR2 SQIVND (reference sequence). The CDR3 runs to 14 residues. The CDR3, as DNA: TGTGCCAGTAGTATAGGCGGTCCCAGCACTGAAGCTTTCTTT. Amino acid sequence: CASSIGGPSTEAFF.

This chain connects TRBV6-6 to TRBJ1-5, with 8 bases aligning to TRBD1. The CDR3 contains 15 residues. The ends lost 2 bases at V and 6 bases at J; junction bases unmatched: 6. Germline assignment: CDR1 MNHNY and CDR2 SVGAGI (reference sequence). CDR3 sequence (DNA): TGTGCCAGCAGTTACCCGGGCGGACAGGGTCAGCCCCAGCATTTT. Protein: CASSYPGGQGQPQHF.

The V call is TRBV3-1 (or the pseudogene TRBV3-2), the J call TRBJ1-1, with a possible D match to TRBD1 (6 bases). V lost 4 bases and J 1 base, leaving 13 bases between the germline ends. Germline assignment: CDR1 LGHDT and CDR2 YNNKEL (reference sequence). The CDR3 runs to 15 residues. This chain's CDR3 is CASSRTDSWNTEAFF. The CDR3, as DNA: TGTGCCAGCAGCCGAACGGACAGCTGGAACACTGAAGCTTTCTTT.

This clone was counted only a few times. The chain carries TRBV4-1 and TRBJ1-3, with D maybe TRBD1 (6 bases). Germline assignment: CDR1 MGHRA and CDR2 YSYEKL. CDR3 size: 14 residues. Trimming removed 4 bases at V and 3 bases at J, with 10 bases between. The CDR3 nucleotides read TGCGCCAGCAGCCCAGGGGATTTTGGAAACACCATATATTTT. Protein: CASSPGDFGNTIYF.

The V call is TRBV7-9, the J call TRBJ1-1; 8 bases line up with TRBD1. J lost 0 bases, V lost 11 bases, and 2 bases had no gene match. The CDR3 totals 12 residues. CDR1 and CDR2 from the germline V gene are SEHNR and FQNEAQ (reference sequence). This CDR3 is CAGQGLNTEAFF. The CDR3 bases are TGTGCCGGACAGGGTCTGAACACTGAAGCTTTCTTT.

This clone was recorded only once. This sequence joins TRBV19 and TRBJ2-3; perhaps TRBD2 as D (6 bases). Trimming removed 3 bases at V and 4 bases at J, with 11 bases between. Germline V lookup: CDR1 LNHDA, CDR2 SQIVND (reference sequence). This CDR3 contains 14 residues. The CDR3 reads CASSIGGFADTQYF. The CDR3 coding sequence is TGTGCCAGTAGTATCGGGGGTTTTGCAGATACGCAGTATTTT. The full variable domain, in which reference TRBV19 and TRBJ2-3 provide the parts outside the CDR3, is DGGITQSPKYLFRKEGQNVTLSCEQNLNHDAMYWYRQDPGQGLRLIYYSQIVNDFQKGDIAEGYSVSREKKESFPLTVTSAQKNPTAFYLCASSIGGFADTQYFGPGTRLTVL.

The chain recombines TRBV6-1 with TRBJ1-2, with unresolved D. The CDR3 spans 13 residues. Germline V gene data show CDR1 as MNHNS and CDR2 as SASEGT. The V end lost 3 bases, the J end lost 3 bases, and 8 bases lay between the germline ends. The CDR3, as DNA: TGTGCCAGCAGTGATAGATCCTACTATGGCTACACCTTC. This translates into CASSDRSYYGYTF.

The CDR3 region has the DNA TGTGCCAGCAGCTTGGACCGGGACACTGAAGCTTTCTTT. It specifies CASSLDRDTEAFF. The gene calls are TRBV5-5 and TRBJ1-1; D is unclear. V lost 0 bases, J lost 3 bases, and 6 bases lay in between. The length of the CDR3 is 13 residues. CDR1 and CDR2 from the germline V gene are SGHKS and YYEKEE (reference sequence). Looking up the rest from reference TRBV5-5 and TRBJ1-1 gives the full variable domain: DAGVTQSPTHLIKTRGQQVTLRCSPISGHKSVSWYQQVLGQGPQFIFQYYEKEERGRGNFPDRFSARQFPNYSSELNVNALLLGDSALYLCASSLDRDTEAFFGQGTRLTVV.

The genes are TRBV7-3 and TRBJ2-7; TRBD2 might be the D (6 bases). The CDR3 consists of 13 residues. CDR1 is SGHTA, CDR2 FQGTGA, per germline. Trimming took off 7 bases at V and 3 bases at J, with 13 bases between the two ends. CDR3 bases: TGTGCCAGCAAAGACTCGGGGGACTACGAGCAGTACTTC. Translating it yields CASKDSGDYEQYF.

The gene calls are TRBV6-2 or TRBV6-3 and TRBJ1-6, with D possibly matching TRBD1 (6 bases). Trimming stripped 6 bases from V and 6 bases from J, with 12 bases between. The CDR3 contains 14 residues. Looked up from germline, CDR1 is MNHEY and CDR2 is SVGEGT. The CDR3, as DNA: TGTGCCAGCAGCGACACAGGGTTTAATTCACCCCTCCACTTT. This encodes CASSDTGFNSPLHF.

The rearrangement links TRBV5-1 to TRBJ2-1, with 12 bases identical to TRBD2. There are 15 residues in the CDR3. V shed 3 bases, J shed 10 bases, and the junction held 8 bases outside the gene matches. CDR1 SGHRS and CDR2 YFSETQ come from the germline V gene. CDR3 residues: CASSSLAGGAVEQFF. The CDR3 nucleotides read TGCGCCAGCAGCTCCCTAGCGGGGGGGGCCGTGGAGCAGTTCTTC. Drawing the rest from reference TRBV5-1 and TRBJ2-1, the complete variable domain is KAGVTQTPRYLIKTRGQQVTLSCSPISGHRSVSWYQQTPGQGLQFLFEYFSETQRNKGNFPGRFSGRQFSNSRSEMNVSTLELGDSALYLCASSSLAGGAVEQFFGPGTRLTVL.

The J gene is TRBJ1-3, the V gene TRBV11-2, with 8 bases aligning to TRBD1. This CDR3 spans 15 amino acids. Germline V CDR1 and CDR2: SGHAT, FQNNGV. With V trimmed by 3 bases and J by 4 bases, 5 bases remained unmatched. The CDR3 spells CASSLDRVRGNTIYF. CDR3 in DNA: TGTGCCAGCAGCTTGGACAGGGTGAGGGGAAACACCATATATTTT.

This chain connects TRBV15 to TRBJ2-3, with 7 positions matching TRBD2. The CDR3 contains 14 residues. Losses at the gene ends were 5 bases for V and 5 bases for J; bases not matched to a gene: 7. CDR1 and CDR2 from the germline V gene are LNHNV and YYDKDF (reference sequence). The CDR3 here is CATSGWGRGDTQYF. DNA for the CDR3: TGTGCCACCAGCGGCTGGGGGAGGGGAGATACGCAGTATTTT.

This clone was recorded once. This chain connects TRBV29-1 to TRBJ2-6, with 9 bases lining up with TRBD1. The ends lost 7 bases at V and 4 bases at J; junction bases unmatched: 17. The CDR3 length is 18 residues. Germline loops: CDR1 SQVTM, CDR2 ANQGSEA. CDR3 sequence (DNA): TGCAGCGCCCTTATAATAGGACAGGGGACATCAGGGGCCAACGTCCTGACTTTC. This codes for CSALIIGQGTSGANVLTF.

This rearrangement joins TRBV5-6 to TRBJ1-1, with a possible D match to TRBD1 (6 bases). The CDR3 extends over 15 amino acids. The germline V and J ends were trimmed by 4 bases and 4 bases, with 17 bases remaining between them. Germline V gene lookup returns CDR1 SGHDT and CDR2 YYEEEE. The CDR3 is CASSPETGLGTEAFF. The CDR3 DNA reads TGTGCCAGCAGCCCCGAAACAGGGTTGGGCACTGAAGCTTTCTTT.

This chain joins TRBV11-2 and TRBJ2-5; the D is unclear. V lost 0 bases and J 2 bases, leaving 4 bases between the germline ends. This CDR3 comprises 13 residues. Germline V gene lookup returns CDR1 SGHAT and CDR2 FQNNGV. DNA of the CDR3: TGTGCCAGCAGCTTAGACAGGCAAGAGACCCAGTACTTC. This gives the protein CASSLDRQETQYF.

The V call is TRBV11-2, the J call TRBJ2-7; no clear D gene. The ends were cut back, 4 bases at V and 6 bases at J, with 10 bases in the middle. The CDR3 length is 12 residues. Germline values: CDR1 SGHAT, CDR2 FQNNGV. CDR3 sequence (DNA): TGTGCCAGCAGCTCCCTCTCAGGCGAGCAGTACTTC. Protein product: CASSSLSGEQYF.